The T cell receptor (beta chain) under discussion was sequenced for a study of patients and donors after allogeneic stem cell transplantation. The CDR3 sequence is 16 residues long. V was pared by 0 bases and J by 5 bases, with 16 bases between. Per germline, CDR1 MGHDK and CDR2 SYGVNS. This clonotype was observed a few times. TCRdb independently ran MiXCR on the RT-PCR reads; one entry per CDR3 protein. The sample has over 150,000 distinct CDR3 sequences, approximately 28% seen once; the top ten hold under 3.5%. The source material was blood, either unsorted or a sorted T cell fraction (not recorded which). This receptor was obtained from a human donor who was either an allogeneic HSCT recipient or a stem cell or donor lymphocyte infusion donor (not recorded which). It is not recorded whose cells these are; they may come from a transplant donor. The V gene is TRBV25-1, the J gene TRBJ1-2; no firm D call. CDR3 in DNA: TGTGCCAGCAGTGAATATTCTGGACCTCACGATTATGGCTACACCTTC. It yields the protein CASSEYSGPHDYGYTF.